A single sample gave rise to the 27 T cell receptor beta chains below, sequenced in a study of T-cell memory formation after mild COVID-19. TCRdb called the 5' RACE reads again in MiXCR, with one record for every CDR3 protein. The sample holds around 340,000 distinct CDR3 sequences, more than 15% seen once. Sequencing was carried out using PBMCs or a T cell subset sorted from them (not recorded which). These receptors originate from a young man who had mild COVID-19 (a few samples of this study predate the infection). Cell type and time point are not known.

Many counts were recorded for this clonotype. The J gene is TRBJ2-3, the V gene TRBV9; possible D gene TRBD1, 6 bases. The CDR3 is made up of 14 amino acids. The V gene's germline CDR1 is SGDLS and CDR2 YYNGEE. Trimming removed 0 bases at V and 5 bases at J, with 10 bases between. CDR3 in amino acids: CASSVEQGEDTQYF. The CDR3 bases are TGTGCCAGCAGCGTAGAACAGGGAGAAGATACGCAGTATTTT.

The chain uses TRBV12-3 or TRBV12-4 and TRBJ2-2; 10 bases are shared with TRBD1. The CDR3 runs to 14 residues. Trimming at V came to 6 bases and at J to 7 bases, leaving 5 bases not matched to a gene. CDR3 region: CASSRQGASGELFF. The DNA of the CDR3 is TGTGCCAGCAGCCGACAGGGGGCGAGCGGGGAGCTGTTTTTT.

This chain joins TRBV30 and TRBJ2-3; weak D call: TRBD1 (6 bases). The CDR3 spans 15 residues. The germline V gene encodes CDR1 GTSNPN and CDR2 SVGIG (reference sequence). Trimming left V 0 bases short and J 2 bases short, with 12 bases between. CDR3 region: CAWSVYRENTDTQYF. In nucleotides, the CDR3 is TGTGCCTGGAGTGTATACAGGGAGAACACAGATACGCAGTATTTT.

In its sample, this clonotype was seen many times. This chain links TRBV6-6 with TRBJ2-7; TRBD1 aligns across 10 bases. This CDR3 comprises 16 residues. Trimming cost V 2 bases and J 2 bases; bases outside gene matches: 6. Germline V gene lookup returns CDR1 MNHNY and CDR2 SVGAGI (reference sequence). The CDR3: CASSYRQGASTYEQYV. The CDR3 coding sequence is TGTGCCAGCAGTTACAGACAGGGGGCCTCGACCTACGAGCAGTACGTC.

Worth noting for this clonotype: A read error may explain this, as a much larger clone is one base away. V gene TRBV12-3 or TRBV12-4 combines with J gene TRBJ2-3; TRBD2 aligns across 7 bases. With V trimmed by 5 bases and J by 1 base, 3 bases remained unmatched. This CDR3 has 14 residues. The CDR3 sequence is CASSRRGGTDTQYF. In DNA form, the CDR3 reads TGTGCCAGCAGTCGCCGGGGGGGCACAGATACGCAGTATTTT.

A few counts support this clonotype. The rearrangement uses TRBV7-9 and TRBJ1-1; D might be TRBD1 (6 bases). Germline V lookup: CDR1 SEHNR, CDR2 FQNEAQ (reference sequence). With 3 bases removed from V and 7 bases from J, the gap between germline ends came to 12 bases. The CDR3 is 13 residues long. This chain's CDR3 is CASSFLGQHEAFF. The DNA for the CDR3 is TGTGCCAGCAGCTTCCTCGGACAGCATGAAGCTTTCTTT.

The sample holds a few counts of this clonotype. The V gene is TRBV20-1, the J gene TRBJ2-3, with TRBD2 matching 7 bases. CDR1 and CDR2 (germline): DFQATT, SNEGSKA (reference sequence). J gave up 6 bases and V 5 bases, and 11 bases lay outside the gene matches. The CDR3 contains 14 residues. The CDR3 nucleotides are TGCAGTGCTCCTGGATCCCCCGGGGGGGATACGCAGTATTTT. Translated, it gives CSAPGSPGGDTQYF.

This clonotype was observed a handful of times. This chain uses TRBV4-2 with TRBJ1-1; no definite D call. Germline values: CDR1 LGHNA, CDR2 YNFKEQ. V lost 0 bases to trimming and J lost 6 bases, with 14 bases between them. The CDR3 has 15 amino acids. The CDR3 reads CASSQDMESYAEAFF. The CDR3 DNA is TGTGCCAGCAGCCAAGATATGGAGTCATACGCTGAAGCTTTCTTT.

Only a few counts were recorded for this clonotype. The chain uses TRBV4-2 and TRBJ2-1, with 8 bases that match TRBD1. The V gene end was trimmed by 3 bases and the J gene end by 4 bases; junction bases not matched to a gene: 8. Germline CDR1 is LGHNA and CDR2 is YNFKEQ. The CDR3 is 16 residues long. In DNA, the CDR3 is TGTGCCAGCAGCCAGGGGGCAGGGGGCGCGTACAATGAGCAGTTCTTC. Encoded protein: CASSQGAGGAYNEQFF.

This chain connects TRBV7-2 to TRBJ1-2; D unresolved. Germline V CDR1 and CDR2: SGHTA, FQGNSA. This CDR3 region has 15 residues. Trimming took 1 base from V and 10 from J, leaving 19 bases between them. This CDR3 reads CASSLGDTSWHIYTF. Here the CDR3 DNA reads TGTGCCAGCAGCTTAGGGGATACCTCATGGCATATCTACACCTTC.

This chain uses TRBV6-1 with TRBJ1-4; 7 bases map to TRBD1. The V segment lost 6 bases and the J segment 5 bases; nucleotides outside the gene matches: 9. The germline CDR1 and CDR2 sequences are MNHNS and SASEGT. The CDR3 totals 15 residues. The CDR3 nucleotides are TGTGCCAGCAGGCCCAGACAGGGCGCAAATGAAAAACTGTTTTTT. Its protein is CASRPRQGANEKLFF.

The V call is TRBV4-3, the J call TRBJ1-3; D is ambiguous. V lost 0 bases to trimming and J lost 9 bases, with 9 bases between them. Germline CDR1 and CDR2: LGHNA and YSLEER. CDR3 length equals 13 residues. The CDR3, as DNA: TGCGCCAGCAGCCAAGAGGACTGGAGCACCATATATTTT. This sequence encodes CASSQEDWSTIYF.

The gene calls are TRBV12-3 or TRBV12-4 and TRBJ2-3; possibly TRBD1 for D (5 bases). Between the trimmed V and J ends, which lost 3 bases and 6 bases, there was a span of 13 bases. The CDR3 loop spans 14 amino acids. CDR3 in amino acids: CASSLRTRADTQYF. CDR3 nucleotides: TGTGCCAGCAGTTTGAGAACCAGGGCGGATACGCAGTATTTT.

This clonotype was seen at least ten times. This chain connects TRBV7-2 to TRBJ2-2; unclear D gene. The CDR3 is made up of 15 amino acids. The germline gives CDR1 SGHTA, CDR2 FQGNSA. Trimming shortened V by 1 base and J by 5 bases, and 11 bases separated the two germline ends. Written as DNA, the CDR3 is TGTGCCAGCAGCTTAGTAGTATTAGTTACCGGGGAGCTGTTTTTT. The encoded protein is CASSLVVLVTGELFF.

Only a few counts were recorded for this clonotype. The chain has TRBV27 and TRBJ2-7, with D unclear. With 5 bases removed from V and 4 bases from J, the gap between germline ends came to 15 bases. CDR1 and CDR2 (germline): MNHEY, SMNVEV (reference sequence). The CDR3 runs to 14 residues. The CDR3 loop reads CASSRNREIYEQYF. CDR3 nucleotides: TGTGCCAGCAGTCGTAACAGAGAGATATACGAGCAGTACTTC.

This chain connects TRBV5-1 to TRBJ2-1; TRBD2 matches at 10 bases. The CDR3 extends over 15 amino acids. In germline, CDR1 is SGHRS, CDR2 YFSETQ. Trimming at V came to 3 bases and at J to 3 bases, leaving 3 bases not matched to a gene. The chain's CDR3 is CASSYPSGGYNEQFF. The CDR3 DNA follows: TGCGCCAGCAGCTACCCTAGCGGGGGCTACAATGAGCAGTTCTTC.

V is TRBV7-2 and J is TRBJ2-3; no clear D. From germline, CDR1 is SGHTA and CDR2 FQGNSA. This CDR3 comprises 15 residues. V lost 5 bases and J 4 bases, leaving 16 bases between the germline ends. CDR3 nucleotide sequence: TGTGCCAGCAGCCTCTCTTTGAGGTATGCAGATACGCAGTATTTT. Its translation is CASSLSLRYADTQYF.

This sequence joins TRBV7-8 and TRBJ1-5, with a weak D call TRBD1 (6 bases). CDR3 length: 17 residues. V lost 4 bases to trimming and J lost 3 bases, with 19 bases between them. From germline, CDR1 is SGHVS and CDR2 FQNEAQ. CDR3 residues: CASSSKGGAPTNQPQHF. Written as DNA, the CDR3 is TGTGCCAGCAGCTCGAAGGGGGGGGCGCCGACCAATCAGCCCCAGCATTTT.

A few counts support this clonotype. DNA of the CDR3: TGTGCCAGCAGGGAAGGTAGCTCTGGAAACACCATATATTTT. Protein product: CASREGSSGNTIYF. V is TRBV12-3 or TRBV12-4 and J is TRBJ1-3; D is undetermined. The CDR3 totals 14 residues. V was shortened by 6 bases and J by 0 bases, with 9 bases between the two germline ends.

The rearrangement uses TRBV6-5 and TRBJ2-1; 7 positions agree with TRBD1. The CDR3 extends over 16 amino acids. The J segment lost 7 bases and the V segment lost 0 bases, leaving 9 bases of the junction unmatched. CDR1 and CDR2 from the germline V gene are MNHEY and SVGAGI. As DNA, the CDR3 is TGTGCCAGCAGTTACTCCTACGGGACAGTGGGGAATGAGCAGTTCTTC. Amino acids: CASSYSYGTVGNEQFF.

This clonotype has only a few counts. The rearrangement links TRBV19 to TRBJ2-4; TRBD1 agrees at 9 bases. Looked up from germline, CDR1 is LNHDA and CDR2 is SQIVND (reference sequence). This CDR3 spans 14 amino acids. The junction had 3 bases not matched to a gene; V was cut back by 3 bases and J by 6 bases. CDR3 DNA: TGTGCCAGTAGTATTCAGGACAGGGGAAACATTCAGTACTTC. Its protein is CASSIQDRGNIQYF.

This clonotype was observed a handful of times. The gene calls are TRBV6-5 and TRBJ2-3; D may be TRBD1 or TRBD2 (5 bases each). CDR3 size: 16 residues. With 4 bases removed from V and 5 bases from J, the gap between germline ends came to 19 bases. Germline values: CDR1 MNHEY, CDR2 SVGAGI. Here the CDR3 DNA reads TGTGCCAGCAGTTGGATAGGGACGGACCGGGGAGATACGCAGTATTTT. Its translation: CASSWIGTDRGDTQYF.

V usage is TRBV3-1 and J usage is TRBJ1-2; 7 nucleotides align to TRBD1. The CDR3 is 12 amino acids. Trimming removed 0 bases from V and 11 bases from J; junction bases left unmatched: 3. Germline lookup yields CDR1 LGHDT and CDR2 YNNKEL (reference sequence). CDR3 in DNA: TGTGCCAGCAGCCAAGACAGGGGGGGATACACCTTC. This translates into CASSQDRGGYTF.

This clonotype was recorded at least ten times. This rearrangement joins TRBV12-3 or TRBV12-4 to TRBJ2-3; 8 bases are shared with TRBD1. The CDR3 spans 21 residues. V shed 3 bases and J 3 bases; nucleotides not matched to a gene: 23. The CDR3 DNA sequence: TGTGCCAGCAGTTTCGGTGTGTGGGGCAGGGGGCACGGGGGCCGGACAGATACGCAGTATTTT. This codes for CASSFGVWGRGHGGRTDTQYF.

The chain has TRBV11-2 and TRBJ1-1; D ambiguous. Trimming pared 7 bases from V and 7 bases from J, leaving 22 bases between. CDR1 and CDR2 (germline): SGHAT, FQNNGV. The CDR3 has 15 amino acids. CDR3 protein: CASNPRGSRGFEAFF. The CDR3 DNA sequence: TGTGCCAGCAACCCACGAGGGTCCCGAGGTTTTGAAGCTTTCTTT.

This chain connects TRBV6-5 to TRBJ1-3; D gene ambiguous. Trimming removed 6 bases at V and 0 bases at J, with 12 bases between. Per germline, CDR1 MNHEY and CDR2 SVGAGI. This CDR3 region has 15 residues. The CDR3 is CASRYSDRSGNTIYF. CDR3 nucleotide sequence: TGTGCCAGCAGATACAGCGACCGCTCTGGAAACACCATATATTTT.

This clonotype has only a few counts. This rearrangement joins TRBV7-2 to TRBJ2-3; D uncertain. The V end was cut by 3 bases, the J end by 4 bases, with 8 bases between. Germline V gene sequence: CDR1 SGHTA, CDR2 FQGNSA. The CDR3 is 13 amino acids. CDR3 DNA sequence: TGTGCCAGCAGCTTCGGGCTATCAGATACGCAGTATTTT. Translation gives CASSFGLSDTQYF. The variable domain in full, with the rest retrieved from reference TRBV7-2 and TRBJ2-3, is GAGVSQSPSNKVTEKGKDVELRCDPISGHTALYWYRQSLGQGLEFLIYFQGNSAPDKSGLPSDRFSAERTGGSVSTLTIQRTQQEDSAVYLCASSFGLSDTQYFGPGTRLTVL.